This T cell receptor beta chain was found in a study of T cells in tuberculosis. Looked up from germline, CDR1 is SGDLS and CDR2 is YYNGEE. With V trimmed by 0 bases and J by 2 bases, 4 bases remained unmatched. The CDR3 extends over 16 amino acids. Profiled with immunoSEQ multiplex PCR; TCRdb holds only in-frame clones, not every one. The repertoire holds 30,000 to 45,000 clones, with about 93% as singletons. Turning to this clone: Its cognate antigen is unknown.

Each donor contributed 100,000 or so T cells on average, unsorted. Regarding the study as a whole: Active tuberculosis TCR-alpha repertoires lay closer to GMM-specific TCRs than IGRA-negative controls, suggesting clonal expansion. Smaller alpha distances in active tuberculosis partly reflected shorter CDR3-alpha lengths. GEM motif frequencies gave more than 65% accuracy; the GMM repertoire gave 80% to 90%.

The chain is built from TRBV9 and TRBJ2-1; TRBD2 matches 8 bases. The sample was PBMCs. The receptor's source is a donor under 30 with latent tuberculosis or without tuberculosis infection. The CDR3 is CASSVENSGAYNEQFF. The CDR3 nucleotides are TGTGCCAGCAGCGTAGAGAATAGCGGGGCCTACAATGAGCAGTTCTTC. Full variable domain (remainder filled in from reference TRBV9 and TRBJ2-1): DSGVTQTPKHLITATGQRVTLRCSPRSGDLSVYWYQQSLDQGLQFLIQYYNGEERAKGNILERFSAQQFPDLHSELNLSSLELGDSALYFCASSVENSGAYNEQFFGPGTRLTVL.